What follows describes a single T cell receptor (beta chain). The germline V gene has CDR1 KGHSH and CDR2 LQKENI. CDR3 length equals 14 residues. Trimming removed 2 bases from V and 1 base from J, with 6 bases in between. Repertoires were generated with immunoSEQ multiplex PCR, while TCRdb's copy carries only in-frame clones and drops some. The table shows about 530,000 clones, with about 75% occurring only once. These data come from a study of shared clonotypes between healthy human individuals. This clonotype originated in a middle-aged woman in good health. Some clones in this sample may be carry-over from other donors' samples. The specimen sequenced was PBMCs. The chain recombines TRBV18 with TRBJ1-5; D gene ambiguous. The CDR3 loop is CASSPSESNQPQHF. The DNA of the CDR3 is TGTGCCAGCTCACCATCTGAGAGCAATCAGCCCCAGCATTTT.